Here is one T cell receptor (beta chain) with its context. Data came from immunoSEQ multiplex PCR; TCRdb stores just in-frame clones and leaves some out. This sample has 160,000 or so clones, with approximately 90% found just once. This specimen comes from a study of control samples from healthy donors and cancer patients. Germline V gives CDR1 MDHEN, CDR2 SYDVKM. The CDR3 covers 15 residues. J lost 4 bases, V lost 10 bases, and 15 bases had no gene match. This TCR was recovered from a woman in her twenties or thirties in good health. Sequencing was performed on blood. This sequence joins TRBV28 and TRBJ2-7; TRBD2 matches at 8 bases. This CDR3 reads CATRGAGTRLYEQYF. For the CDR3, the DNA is TGTGCCACCCGAGGGGCCGGGACTAGATTATACGAGCAGTACTTC. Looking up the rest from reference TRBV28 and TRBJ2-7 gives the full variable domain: DVKVTQSSRYLVKRTGEKVFLECVQDMDHENMFWYRQDPGLGLRLIYFSYDVKMKEKGDIPEGYSVSREKKERFSLILESASTNQTSMYLCATRGAGTRLYEQYFGPGTRLTVT.